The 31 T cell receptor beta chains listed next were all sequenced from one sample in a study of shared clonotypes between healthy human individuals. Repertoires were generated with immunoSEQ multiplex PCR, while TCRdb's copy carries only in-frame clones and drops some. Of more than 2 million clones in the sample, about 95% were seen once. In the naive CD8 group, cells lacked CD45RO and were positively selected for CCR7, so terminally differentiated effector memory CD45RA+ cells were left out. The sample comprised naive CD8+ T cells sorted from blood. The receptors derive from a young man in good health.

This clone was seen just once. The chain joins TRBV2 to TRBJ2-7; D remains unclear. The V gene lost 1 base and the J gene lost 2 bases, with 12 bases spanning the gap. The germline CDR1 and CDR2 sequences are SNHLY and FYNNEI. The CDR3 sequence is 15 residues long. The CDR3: CASSEGTVLPYEQYF. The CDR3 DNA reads TGTGCCAGCAGTGAAGGGACCGTCCTTCCCTACGAGCAGTACTTC.

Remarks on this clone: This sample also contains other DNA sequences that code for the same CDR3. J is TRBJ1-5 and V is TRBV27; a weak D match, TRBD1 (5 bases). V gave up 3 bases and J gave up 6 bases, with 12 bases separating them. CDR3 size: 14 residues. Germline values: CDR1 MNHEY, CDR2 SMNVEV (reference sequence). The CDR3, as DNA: TGTGCCAGCAGTTTCGGGAGGGGAGGTCAGCCCCAGCATTTT. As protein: CASSFGRGGQPQHF.

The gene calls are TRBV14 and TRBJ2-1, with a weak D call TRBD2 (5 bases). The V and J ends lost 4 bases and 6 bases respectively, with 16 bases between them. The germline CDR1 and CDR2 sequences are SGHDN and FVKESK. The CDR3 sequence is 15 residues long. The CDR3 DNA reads TGTGCCAGCAGCCTCCTCTTGGCTAGCCCCAATGAGCAGTTCTTC. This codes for CASSLLLASPNEQFF.

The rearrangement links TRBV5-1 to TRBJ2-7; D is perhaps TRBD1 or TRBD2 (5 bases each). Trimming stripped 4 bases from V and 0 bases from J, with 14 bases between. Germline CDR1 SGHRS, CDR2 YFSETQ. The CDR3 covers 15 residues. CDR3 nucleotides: TGCGCCAGCAGCCCTGCCGGGACGGTCTCCTACGAGCAGTACTTC. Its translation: CASSPAGTVSYEQYF.

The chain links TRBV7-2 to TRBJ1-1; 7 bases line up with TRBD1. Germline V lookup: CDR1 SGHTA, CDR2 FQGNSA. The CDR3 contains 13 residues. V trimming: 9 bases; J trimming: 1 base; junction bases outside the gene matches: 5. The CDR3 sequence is CASYGTENTEAFF. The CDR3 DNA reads TGTGCCAGTTACGGGACAGAGAACACTGAAGCTTTCTTT.

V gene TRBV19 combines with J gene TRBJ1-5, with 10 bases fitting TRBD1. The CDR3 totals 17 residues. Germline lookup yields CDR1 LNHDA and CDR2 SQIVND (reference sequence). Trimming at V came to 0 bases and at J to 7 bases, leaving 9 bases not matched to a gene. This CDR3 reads CASSIDRTGGREQPQHF. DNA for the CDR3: TGTGCCAGTAGTATAGACCGGACAGGGGGAAGGGAACAGCCCCAGCATTTT.

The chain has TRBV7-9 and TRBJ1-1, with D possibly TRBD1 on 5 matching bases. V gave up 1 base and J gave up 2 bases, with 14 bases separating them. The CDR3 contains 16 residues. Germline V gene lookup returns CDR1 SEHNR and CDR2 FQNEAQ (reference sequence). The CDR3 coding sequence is TGTGCCAGCAGCTTAGTGGGGGTCATCGCTAACACTGAAGCTTTCTTT. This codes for CASSLVGVIANTEAFF.

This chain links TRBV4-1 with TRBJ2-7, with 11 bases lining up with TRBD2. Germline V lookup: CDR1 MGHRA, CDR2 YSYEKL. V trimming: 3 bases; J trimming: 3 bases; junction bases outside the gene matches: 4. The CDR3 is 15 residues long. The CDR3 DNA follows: TGCGCCAGCAGCCACCTAACTAGCGGGGGCTACGAGCAGTACTTC. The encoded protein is CASSHLTSGGYEQYF.

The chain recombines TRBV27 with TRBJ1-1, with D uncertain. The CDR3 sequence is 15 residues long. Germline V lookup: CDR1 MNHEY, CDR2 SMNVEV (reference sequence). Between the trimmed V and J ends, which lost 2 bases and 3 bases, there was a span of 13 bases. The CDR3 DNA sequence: TGTGCCAGCAGTTTAAGTACGGTGGGGTACACTGAAGCTTTCTTT. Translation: CASSLSTVGYTEAFF.

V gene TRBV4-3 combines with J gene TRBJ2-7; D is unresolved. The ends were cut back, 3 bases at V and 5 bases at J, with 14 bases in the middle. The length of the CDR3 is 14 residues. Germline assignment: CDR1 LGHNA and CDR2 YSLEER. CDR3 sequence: CASSQELSWNEQYF. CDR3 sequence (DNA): TGCGCCAGCAGCCAGGAGCTTTCTTGGAACGAGCAGTACTTC.

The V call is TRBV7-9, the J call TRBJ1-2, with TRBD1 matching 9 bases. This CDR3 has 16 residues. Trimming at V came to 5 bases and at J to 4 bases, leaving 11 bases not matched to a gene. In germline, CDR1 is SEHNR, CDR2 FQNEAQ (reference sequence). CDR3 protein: CASSLLGTGQTYGYTF. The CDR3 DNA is TGTGCCAGCAGCCTATTGGGGACAGGGCAGACCTATGGCTACACCTTC.

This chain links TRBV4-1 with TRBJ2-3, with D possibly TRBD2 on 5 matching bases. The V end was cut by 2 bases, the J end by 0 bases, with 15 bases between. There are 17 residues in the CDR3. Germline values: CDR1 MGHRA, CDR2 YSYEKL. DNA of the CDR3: TGCGCCAGCAGCCAAAGATTTGGGGAGACTAGCACAGATACGCAGTATTTT. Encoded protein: CASSQRFGETSTDTQYF.

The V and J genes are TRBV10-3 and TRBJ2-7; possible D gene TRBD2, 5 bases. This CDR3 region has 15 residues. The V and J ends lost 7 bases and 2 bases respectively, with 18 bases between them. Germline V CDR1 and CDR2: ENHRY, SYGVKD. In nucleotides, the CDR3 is TGTGCCATCATGGACTCCGGTGCAAATACCTACGAGCAGTACTTC. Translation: CAIMDSGANTYEQYF.

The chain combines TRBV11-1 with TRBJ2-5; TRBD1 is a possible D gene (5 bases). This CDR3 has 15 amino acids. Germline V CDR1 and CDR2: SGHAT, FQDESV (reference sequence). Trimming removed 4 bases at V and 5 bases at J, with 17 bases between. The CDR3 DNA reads TGTGCCAGCAGCTCATGGACGGTGCCAGGGGAGACCCAGTACTTC. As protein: CASSSWTVPGETQYF.

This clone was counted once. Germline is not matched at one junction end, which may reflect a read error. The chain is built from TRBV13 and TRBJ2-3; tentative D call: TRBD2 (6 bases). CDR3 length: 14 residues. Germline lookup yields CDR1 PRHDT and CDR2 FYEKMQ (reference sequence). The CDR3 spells CASSIGRRVDTQYF. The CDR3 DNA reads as TGTGCCAGCAGCATAGGGCGGAGGGTAGATACGCAGTATTTT.

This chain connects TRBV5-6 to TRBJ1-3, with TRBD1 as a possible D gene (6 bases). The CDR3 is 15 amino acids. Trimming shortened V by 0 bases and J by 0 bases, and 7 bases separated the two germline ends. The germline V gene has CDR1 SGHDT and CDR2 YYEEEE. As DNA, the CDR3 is TGTGCCAGCAGCTTGGTCAGGGGCTCTGGAAACACCATATATTTT. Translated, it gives CASSLVRGSGNTIYF.

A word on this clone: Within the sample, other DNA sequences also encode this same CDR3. CDR3 protein: CASSYVGANTGELFF. DNA for the CDR3: TGTGCCAGCAGTTACGTGGGAGCGAACACCGGGGAGCTGTTTTTT. The rearrangement joins TRBV6-5 to TRBJ2-2; tentative D call: TRBD2 (5 bases). V was pared by 2 bases and J by 0 bases, with 7 bases between. The germline gives CDR1 MNHEY, CDR2 SVGAGI. This CDR3 is built from 15 residues.

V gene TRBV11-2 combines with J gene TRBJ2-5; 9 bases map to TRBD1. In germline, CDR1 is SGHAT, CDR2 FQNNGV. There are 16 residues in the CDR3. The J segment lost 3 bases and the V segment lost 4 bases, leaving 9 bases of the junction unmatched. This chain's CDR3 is CASSSPLRDREETQYF. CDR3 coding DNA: TGTGCCAGCAGCTCTCCCCTCCGGGACAGGGAAGAGACCCAGTACTTC. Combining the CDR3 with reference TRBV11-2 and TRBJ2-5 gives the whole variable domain EAGVAQSPRYKIIEKRQSVAFWCNPISGHATLYWYQQILGQGPKLLIQFQNNGVVDDSQLPKDRFSAERLKGVDSTLKIQPAKLEDSAVYLCASSSPLRDREETQYFGPGTRLLVL.

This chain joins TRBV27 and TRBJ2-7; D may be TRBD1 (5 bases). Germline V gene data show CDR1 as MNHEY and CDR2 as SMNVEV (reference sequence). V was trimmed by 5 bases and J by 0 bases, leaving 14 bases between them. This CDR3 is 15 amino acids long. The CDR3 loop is CASSPRAGISYEQYF. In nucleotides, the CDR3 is TGTGCCAGCAGTCCTCGGGCAGGGATCTCCTACGAGCAGTACTTC.

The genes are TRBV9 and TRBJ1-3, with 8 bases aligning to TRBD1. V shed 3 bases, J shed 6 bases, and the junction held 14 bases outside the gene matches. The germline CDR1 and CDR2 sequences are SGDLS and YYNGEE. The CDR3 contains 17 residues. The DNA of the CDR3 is TGTGCCAGCAGCGAGCCCTCGGACAGGGCACGGGAAAACACCATATATTTT. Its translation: CASSEPSDRARENTIYF.

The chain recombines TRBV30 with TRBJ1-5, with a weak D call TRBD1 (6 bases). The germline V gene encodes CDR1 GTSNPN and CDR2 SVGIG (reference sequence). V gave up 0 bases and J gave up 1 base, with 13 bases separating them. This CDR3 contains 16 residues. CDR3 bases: TGTGCCTGGAGTGTAAGGGGGAGTGTGAGCAATCAGCCCCAGCATTTT. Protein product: CAWSVRGSVSNQPQHF. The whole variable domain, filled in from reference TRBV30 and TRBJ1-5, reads SQTIHQWPATLVQPVGSPLSLECTVEGTSNPNLYWYRQAAGRGLQLLFYSVGIGQISSEVPQNLSASRPQDRQFILSSKKLLLSDSGFYLCAWSVRGSVSNQPQHFGDGTRLSIL.

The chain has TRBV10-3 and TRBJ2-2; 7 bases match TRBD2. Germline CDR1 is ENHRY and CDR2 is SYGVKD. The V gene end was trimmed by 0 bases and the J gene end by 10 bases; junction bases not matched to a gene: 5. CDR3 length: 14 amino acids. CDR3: CAISESLSGKELFF. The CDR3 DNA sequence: TGTGCCATCAGTGAGTCGCTAAGCGGGAAGGAGCTGTTTTTT.

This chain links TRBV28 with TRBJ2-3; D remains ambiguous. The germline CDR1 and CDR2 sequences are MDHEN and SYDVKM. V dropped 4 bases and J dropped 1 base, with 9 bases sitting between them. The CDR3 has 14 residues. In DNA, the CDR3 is TGTGCCAGCAGTTACACCACCCGCACAGATACGCAGTATTTT. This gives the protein CASSYTTRTDTQYF. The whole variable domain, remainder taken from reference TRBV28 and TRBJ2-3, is DVKVTQSSRYLVKRTGEKVFLECVQDMDHENMFWYRQDPGLGLRLIYFSYDVKMKEKGDIPEGYSVSREKKERFSLILESASTNQTSMYLCASSYTTRTDTQYFGPGTRLTVL.

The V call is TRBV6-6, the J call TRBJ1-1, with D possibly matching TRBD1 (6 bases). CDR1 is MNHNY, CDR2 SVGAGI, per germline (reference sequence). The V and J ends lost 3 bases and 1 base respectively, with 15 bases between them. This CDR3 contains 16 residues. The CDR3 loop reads CASSYEDSFPNTEAFF. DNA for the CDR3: TGTGCCAGCAGTTATGAGGACAGCTTCCCGAACACTGAAGCTTTCTTT.

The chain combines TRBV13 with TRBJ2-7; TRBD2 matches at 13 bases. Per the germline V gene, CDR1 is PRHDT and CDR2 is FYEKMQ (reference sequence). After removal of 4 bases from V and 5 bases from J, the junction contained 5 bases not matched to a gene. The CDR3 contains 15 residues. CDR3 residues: CASSSPGTSGNEQYF. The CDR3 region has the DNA TGTGCCAGCAGCTCCCCCGGGACTAGCGGGAACGAGCAGTACTTC.

The CDR3 sequence is CASSYSPGFYGYTF. The CDR3 DNA is TGTGCCAGCAGTTACTCTCCCGGATTCTATGGCTACACCTTC. V is TRBV6-5 and J is TRBJ1-2, with D uncertain. The CDR3 covers 14 residues. Trimming took 0 bases from V and 4 from J, leaving 9 bases between them. Per the germline V gene, CDR1 is MNHEY and CDR2 is SVGAGI.

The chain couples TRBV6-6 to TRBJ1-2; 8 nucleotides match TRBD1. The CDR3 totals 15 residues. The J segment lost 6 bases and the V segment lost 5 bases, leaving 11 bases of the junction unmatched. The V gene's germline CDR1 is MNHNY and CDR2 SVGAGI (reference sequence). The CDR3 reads CASSPGTGPLDGYTF. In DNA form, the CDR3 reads TGTGCCAGCAGTCCCGGGACAGGCCCTCTTGATGGCTACACCTTC.

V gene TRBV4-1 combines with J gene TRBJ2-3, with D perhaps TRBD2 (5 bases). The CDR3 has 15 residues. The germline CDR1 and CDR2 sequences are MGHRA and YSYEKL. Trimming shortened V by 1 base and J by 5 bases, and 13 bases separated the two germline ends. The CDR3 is CASSQVAGGLDTQYF. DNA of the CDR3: TGCGCCAGCAGCCAAGTCGCAGGAGGACTAGATACGCAGTATTTT.

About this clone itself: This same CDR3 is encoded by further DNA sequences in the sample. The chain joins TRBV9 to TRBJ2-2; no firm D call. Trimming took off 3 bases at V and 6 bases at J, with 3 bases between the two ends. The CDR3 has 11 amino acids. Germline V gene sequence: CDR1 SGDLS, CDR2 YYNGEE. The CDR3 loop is CASSGAGELFF. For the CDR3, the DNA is TGTGCCAGCAGCGGTGCCGGGGAGCTGTTTTTT. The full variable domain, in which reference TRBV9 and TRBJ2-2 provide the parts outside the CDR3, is DSGVTQTPKHLITATGQRVTLRCSPRSGDLSVYWYQQSLDQGLQFLIQYYNGEERAKGNILERFSAQQFPDLHSELNLSSLELGDSALYFCASSGAGELFFGEGSRLTVL.

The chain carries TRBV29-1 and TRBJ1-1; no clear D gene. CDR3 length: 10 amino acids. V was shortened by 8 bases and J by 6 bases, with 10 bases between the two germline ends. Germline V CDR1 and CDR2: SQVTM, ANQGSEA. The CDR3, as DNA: TGCAGCCCAAGTGGCGCTGAAGCTTTCTTT. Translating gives CSPSGAEAFF.

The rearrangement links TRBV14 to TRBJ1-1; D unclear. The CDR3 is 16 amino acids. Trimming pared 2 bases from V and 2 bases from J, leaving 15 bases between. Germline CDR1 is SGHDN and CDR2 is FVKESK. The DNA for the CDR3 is TGTGCCAGCAGCCAAAGCCATAGACTCCCCAACACTGAAGCTTTCTTT. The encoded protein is CASSQSHRLPNTEAFF.